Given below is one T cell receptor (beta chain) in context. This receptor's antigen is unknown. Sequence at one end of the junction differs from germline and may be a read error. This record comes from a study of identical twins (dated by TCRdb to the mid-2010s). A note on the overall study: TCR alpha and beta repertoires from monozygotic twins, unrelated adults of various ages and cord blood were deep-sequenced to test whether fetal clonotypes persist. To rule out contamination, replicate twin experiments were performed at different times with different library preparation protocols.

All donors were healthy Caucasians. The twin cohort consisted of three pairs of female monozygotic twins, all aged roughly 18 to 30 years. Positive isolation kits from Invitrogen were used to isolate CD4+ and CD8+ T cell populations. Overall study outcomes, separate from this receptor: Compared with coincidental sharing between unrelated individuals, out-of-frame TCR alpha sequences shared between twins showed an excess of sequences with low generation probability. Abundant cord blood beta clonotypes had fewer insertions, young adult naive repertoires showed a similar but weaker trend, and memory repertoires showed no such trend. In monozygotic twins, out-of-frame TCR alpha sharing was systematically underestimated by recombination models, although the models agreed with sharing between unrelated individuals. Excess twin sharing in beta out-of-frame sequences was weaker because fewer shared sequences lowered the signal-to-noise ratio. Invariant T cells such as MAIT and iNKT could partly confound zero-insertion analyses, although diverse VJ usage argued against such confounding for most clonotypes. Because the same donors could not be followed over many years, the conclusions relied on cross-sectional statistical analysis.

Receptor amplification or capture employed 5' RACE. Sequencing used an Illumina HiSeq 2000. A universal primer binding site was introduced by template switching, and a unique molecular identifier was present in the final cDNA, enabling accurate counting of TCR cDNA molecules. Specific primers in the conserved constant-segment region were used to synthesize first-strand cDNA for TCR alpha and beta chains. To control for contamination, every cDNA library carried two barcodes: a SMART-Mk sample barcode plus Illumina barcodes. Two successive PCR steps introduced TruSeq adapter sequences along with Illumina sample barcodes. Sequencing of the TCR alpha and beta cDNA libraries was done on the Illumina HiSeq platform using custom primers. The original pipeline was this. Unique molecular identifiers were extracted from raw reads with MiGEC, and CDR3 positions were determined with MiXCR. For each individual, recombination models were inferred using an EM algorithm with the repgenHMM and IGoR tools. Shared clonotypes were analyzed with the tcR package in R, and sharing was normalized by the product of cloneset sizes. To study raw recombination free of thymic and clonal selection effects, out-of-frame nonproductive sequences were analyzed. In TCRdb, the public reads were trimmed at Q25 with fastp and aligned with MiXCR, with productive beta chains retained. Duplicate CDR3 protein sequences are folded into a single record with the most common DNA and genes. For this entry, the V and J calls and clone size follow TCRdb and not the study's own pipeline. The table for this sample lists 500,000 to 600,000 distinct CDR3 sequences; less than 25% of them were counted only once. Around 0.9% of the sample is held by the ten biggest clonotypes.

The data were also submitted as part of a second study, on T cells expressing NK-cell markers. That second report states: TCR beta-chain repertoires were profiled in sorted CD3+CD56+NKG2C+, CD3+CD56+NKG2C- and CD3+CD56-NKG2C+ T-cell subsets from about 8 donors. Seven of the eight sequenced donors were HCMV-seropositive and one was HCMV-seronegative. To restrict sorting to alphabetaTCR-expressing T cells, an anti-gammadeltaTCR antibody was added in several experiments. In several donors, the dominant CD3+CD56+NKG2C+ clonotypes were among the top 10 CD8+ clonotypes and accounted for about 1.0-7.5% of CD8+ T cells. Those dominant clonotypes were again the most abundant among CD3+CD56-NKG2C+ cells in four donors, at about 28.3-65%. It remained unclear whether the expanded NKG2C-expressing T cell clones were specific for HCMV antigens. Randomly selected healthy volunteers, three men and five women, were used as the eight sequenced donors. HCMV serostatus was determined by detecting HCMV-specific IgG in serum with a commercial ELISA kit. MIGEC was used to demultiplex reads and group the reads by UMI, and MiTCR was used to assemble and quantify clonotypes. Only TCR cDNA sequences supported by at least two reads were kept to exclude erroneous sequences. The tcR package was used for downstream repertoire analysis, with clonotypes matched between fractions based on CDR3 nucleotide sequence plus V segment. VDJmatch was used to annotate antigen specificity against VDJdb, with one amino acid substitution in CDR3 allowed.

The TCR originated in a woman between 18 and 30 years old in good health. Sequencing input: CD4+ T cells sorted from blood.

DNA sequence: TGCGCCAGCAGCTGGGGGGCTAGCGGGACCTCCCACGAGCAGTACTTC. This sequence encodes CASSWGASGTSHEQYF. The chain is assembled from TRBV5-1 and TRBJ2-7; 9 junctional bases match TRBD2. For CDR1 and CDR2, the germline V gene lists SGHRS and YFSETQ. The CDR3 goes from the cysteine to the phenylalanine over 16 residues. The only DNA kept is the CDR3, 48 bases in frame from the first base.